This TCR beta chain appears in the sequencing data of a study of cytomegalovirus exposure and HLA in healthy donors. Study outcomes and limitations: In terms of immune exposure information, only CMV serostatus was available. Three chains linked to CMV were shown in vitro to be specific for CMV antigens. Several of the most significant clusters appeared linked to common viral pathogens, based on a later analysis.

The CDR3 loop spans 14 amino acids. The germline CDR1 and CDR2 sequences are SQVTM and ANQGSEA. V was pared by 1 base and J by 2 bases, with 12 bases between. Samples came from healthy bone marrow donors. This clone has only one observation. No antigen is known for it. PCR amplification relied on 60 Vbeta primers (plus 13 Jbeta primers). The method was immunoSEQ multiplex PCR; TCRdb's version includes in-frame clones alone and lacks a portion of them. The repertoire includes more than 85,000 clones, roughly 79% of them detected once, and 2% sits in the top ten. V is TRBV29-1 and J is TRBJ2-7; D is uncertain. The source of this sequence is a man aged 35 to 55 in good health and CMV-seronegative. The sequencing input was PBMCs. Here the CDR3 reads CSVEGGEATYEQYF. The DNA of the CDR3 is TGCAGCGTTGAAGGTGGTGAAGCCACCTACGAGCAGTACTTC.